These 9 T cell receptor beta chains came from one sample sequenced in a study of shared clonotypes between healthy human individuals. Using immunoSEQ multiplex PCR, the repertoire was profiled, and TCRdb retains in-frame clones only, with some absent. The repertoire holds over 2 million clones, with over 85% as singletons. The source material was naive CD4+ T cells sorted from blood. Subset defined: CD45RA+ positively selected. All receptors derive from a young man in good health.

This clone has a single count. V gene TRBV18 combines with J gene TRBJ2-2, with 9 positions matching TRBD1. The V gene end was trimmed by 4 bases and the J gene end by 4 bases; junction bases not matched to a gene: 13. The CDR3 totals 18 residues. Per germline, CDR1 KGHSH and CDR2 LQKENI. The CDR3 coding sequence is TGTGCCAGCTCACTTGCCGGAACCGGGACAGGGTTCACCGGGGAGCTGTTTTTT. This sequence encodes CASSLAGTGTGFTGELFF.

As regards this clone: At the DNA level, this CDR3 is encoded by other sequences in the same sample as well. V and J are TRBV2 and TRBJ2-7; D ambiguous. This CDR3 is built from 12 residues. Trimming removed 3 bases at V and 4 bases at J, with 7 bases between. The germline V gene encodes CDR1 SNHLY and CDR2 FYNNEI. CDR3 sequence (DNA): TGTGCCAGCAGTGAGGGCAGTTACGAGCAGTACTTC. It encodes CASSEGSYEQYF.

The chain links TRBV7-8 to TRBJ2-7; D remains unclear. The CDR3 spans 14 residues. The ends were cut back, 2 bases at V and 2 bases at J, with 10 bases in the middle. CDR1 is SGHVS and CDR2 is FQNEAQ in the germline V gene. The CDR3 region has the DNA TGTGCCAGCAGCTTATCACCGAGTCCCTACGAGCAGTACTTC. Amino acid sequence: CASSLSPSPYEQYF.

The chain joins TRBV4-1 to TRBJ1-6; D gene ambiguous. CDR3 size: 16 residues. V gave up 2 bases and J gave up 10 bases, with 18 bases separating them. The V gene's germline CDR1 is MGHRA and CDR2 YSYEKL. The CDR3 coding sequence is TGCGCCAGCAGCCAAATCCCCCACCCGACCGGGTCACCCCTCCACTTT. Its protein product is CASSQIPHPTGSPLHF.

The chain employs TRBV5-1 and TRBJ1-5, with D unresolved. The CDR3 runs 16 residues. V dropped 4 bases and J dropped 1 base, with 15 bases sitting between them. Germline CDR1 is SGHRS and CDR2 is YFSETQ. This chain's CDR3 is CASSPGLLNSNQPQHF. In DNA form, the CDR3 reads TGCGCCAGCAGCCCTGGTCTTTTGAACAGCAATCAGCCCCAGCATTTT.

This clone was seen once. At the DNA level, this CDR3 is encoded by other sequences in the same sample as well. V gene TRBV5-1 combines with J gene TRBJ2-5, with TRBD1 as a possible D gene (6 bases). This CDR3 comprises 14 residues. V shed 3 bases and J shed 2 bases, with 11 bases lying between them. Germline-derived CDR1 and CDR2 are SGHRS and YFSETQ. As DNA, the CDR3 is TGCGCCAGCAGCTCCCGGACAGCACAAGAGACCCAGTACTTC. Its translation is CASSSRTAQETQYF.

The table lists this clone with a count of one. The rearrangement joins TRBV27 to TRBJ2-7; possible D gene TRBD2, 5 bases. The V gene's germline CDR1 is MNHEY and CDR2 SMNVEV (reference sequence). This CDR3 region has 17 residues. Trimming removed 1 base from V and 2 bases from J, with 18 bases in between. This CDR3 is CASSLLAYSSPTYEQYF. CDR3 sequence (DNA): TGTGCCAGCAGTTTATTAGCGTATAGTTCCCCCACCTACGAGCAGTACTTC.

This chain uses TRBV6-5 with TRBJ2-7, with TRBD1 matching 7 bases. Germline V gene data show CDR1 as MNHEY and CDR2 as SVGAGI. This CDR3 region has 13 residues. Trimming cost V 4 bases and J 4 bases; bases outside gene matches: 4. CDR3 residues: CASSSDRFYEQYF. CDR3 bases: TGTGCCAGCAGTTCGGACAGGTTTTACGAGCAGTACTTC.

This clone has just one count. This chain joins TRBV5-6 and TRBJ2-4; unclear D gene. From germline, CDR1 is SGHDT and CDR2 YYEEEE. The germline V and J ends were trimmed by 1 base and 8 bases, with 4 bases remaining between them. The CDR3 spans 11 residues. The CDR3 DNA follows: TGTGCCAGCAGCTTGATGGACATTCAGTACTTC. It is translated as CASSLMDIQYF.